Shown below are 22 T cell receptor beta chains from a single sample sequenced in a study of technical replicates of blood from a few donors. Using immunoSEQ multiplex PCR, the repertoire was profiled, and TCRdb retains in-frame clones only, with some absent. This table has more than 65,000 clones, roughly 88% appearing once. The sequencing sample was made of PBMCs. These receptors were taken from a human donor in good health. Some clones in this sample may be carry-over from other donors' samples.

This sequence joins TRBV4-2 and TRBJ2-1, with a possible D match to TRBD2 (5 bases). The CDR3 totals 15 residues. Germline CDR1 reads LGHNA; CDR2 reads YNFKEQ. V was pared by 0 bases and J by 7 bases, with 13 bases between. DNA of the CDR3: TGTGCCAGCAGCCAAGATCCGCGGCTAGCAAATGAGCAGTTCTTC. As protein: CASSQDPRLANEQFF.

The CDR3 region is CASSLPSSGRETQYF. DNA for the CDR3: TGTGCCAGCAGCTTACCCTCTAGCGGGAGGGAGACCCAGTACTTC. J is TRBJ2-5 and V is TRBV7-2, with 11 bases lining up with TRBD2. J lost 5 bases, V lost 2 bases, and 4 bases had no gene match. Germline CDR1 and CDR2: SGHTA and FQGNSA. This CDR3 comprises 15 residues.

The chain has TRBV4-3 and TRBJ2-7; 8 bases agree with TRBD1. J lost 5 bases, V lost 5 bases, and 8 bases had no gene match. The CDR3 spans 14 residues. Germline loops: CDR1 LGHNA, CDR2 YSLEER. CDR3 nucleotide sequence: TGCGCCAGCAGCGAGCTCGGACAGGGCCACGAGCAGTACTTC. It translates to CASSELGQGHEQYF.

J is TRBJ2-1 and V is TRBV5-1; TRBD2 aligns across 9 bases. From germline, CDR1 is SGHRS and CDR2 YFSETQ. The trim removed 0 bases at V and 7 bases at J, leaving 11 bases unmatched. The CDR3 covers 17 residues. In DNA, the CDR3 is TGCGCCAGCAGCTTGGCCGGGGTGAGCGGGGGGAGGAATGAGCAGTTCTTC. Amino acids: CASSLAGVSGGRNEQFF.

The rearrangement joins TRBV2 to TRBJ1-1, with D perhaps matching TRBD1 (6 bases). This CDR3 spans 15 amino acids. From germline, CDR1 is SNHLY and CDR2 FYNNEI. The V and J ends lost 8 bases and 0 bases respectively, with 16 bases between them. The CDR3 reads CASFLDRSMNTEAFF. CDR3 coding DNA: TGTGCCAGCTTCCTTGACAGGTCCATGAACACTGAAGCTTTCTTT. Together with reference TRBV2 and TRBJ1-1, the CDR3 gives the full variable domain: EPEVTQTPSHQVTQMGQEVILRCVPISNHLYFYWYRQILGQKVEFLVSFYNNEISEKSEIFDDQFSVERPDGSNFTLKIRSTKLEDSAMYFCASFLDRSMNTEAFFGQGTRLTVV.

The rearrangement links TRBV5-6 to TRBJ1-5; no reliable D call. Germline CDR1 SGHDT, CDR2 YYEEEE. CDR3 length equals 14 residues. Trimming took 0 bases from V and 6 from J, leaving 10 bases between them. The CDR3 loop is CASSLGGSLQPQHF. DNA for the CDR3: TGTGCCAGCAGCTTGGGAGGTTCTCTTCAGCCCCAGCATTTT. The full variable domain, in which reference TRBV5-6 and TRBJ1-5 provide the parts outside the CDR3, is DAGVTQSPTHLIKTRGQQVTLRCSPKSGHDTVSWYQQALGQGPQFIFQYYEEEERQRGNFPDRFSGHQFPNYSSELNVNALLLGDSALYLCASSLGGSLQPQHFGDGTRLSIL.

In nucleotides, the CDR3 is TGTGCCACCCTTGAGGGGGGCACAGATACGCAGTATTTT. Protein product: CATLEGGTDTQYF. This chain joins TRBV2 and TRBJ2-3, with D possibly TRBD1 on 6 matching bases. V shed 10 bases and J shed 1 base, with 12 bases lying between them. The CDR3 sequence is 13 residues long. Germline V gene data show CDR1 as SNHLY and CDR2 as FYNNEI.

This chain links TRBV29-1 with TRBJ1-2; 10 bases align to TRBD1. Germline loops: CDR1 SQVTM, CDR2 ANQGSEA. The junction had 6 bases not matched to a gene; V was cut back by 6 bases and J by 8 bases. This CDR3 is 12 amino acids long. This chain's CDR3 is CSVGDRGEGYTF. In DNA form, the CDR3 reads TGCAGCGTGGGGGACAGGGGAGAGGGCTACACCTTC.

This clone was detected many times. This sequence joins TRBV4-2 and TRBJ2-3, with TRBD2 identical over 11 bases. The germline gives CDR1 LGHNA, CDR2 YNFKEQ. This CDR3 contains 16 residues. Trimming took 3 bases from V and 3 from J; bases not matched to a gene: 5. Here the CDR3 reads CASSQEVAGGTDTQYF. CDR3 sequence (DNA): TGTGCCAGCAGCCAGGAAGTAGCGGGAGGGACAGATACGCAGTATTTT.

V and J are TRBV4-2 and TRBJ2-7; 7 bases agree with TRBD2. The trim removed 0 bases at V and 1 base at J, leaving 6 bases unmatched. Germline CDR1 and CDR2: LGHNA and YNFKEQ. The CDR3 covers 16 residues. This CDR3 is CASSQDPRGRSYEQYF. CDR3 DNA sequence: TGTGCCAGCAGCCAAGATCCACGCGGGAGATCCTACGAGCAGTACTTC.

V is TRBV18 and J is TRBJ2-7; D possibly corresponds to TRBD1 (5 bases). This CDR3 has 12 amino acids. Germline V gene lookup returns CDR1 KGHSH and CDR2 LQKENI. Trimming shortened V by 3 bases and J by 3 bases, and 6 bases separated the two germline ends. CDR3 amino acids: CASSPDSYEQYF. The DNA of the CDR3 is TGTGCCAGCTCACCCGACAGCTACGAGCAGTACTTC. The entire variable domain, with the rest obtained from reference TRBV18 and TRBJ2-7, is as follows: NAGVMQNPRHLVRRRGQEARLRCSPMKGHSHVYWYRQLPEEGLKFMVYLQKENIIDESGMPKERFSAEFPKEGPSILRIQQVVRGDSAAYFCASSPDSYEQYFGPGTRLTVT.

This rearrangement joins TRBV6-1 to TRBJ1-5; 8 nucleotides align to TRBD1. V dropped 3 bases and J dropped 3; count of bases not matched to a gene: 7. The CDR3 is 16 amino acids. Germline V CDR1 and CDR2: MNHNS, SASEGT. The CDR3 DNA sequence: TGTGCCAGCAGTGAGGGGGACAGGCCCTTCAATCAGCCCCAGCATTTT. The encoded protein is CASSEGDRPFNQPQHF.

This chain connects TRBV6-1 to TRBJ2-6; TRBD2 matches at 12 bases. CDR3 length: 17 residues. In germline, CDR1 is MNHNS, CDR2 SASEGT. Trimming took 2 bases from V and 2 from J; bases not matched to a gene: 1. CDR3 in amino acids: CASSERLAGAGANVLTF. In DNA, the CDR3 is TGTGCCAGCAGTGAAAGACTAGCGGGAGCTGGGGCCAACGTCCTGACTTTC.

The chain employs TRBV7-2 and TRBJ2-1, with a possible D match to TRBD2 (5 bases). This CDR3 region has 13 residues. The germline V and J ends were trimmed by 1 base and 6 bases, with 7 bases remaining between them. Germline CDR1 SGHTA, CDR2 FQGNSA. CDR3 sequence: CASSLESGNEQFF. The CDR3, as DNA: TGTGCCAGCAGCTTAGAGAGCGGCAATGAGCAGTTCTTC.

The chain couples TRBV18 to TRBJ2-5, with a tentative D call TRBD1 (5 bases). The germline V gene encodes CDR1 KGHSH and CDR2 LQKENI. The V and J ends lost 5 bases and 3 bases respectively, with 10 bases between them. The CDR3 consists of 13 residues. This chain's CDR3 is CASSTQGEETQYF. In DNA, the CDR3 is TGTGCCAGCTCAACTCAGGGCGAAGAGACCCAGTACTTC.

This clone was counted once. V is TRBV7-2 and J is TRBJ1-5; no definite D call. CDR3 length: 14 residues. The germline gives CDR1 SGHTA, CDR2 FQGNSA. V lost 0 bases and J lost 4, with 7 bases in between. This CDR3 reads CASSLARPNQPQHF. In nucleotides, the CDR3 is TGTGCCAGCAGCTTAGCGAGGCCAAATCAGCCCCAGCATTTT.

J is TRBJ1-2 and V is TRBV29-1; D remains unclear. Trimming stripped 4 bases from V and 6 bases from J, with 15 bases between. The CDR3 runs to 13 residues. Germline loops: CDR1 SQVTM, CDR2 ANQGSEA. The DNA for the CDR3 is TGCAGCGTTGGTGGTATGAGCTACCATGGCTACACCTTC. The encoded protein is CSVGGMSYHGYTF. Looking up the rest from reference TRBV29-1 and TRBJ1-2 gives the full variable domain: SAVISQKPSRDICQRGTSLTIQCQVDSQVTMMFWYRQQPGQSLTLIATANQGSEATYESGFVIDKFPISRPNLTFSTLTVSNMSPEDSSIYLCSVGGMSYHGYTFGSGTRLTVV.

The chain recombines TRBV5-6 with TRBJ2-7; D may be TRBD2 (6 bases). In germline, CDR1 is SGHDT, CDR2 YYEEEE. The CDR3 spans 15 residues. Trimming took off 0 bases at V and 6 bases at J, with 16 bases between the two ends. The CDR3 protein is CASSLAAGTVGEQYF. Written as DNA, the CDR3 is TGTGCCAGCAGCTTGGCGGCGGGGACCGTTGGCGAGCAGTACTTC.

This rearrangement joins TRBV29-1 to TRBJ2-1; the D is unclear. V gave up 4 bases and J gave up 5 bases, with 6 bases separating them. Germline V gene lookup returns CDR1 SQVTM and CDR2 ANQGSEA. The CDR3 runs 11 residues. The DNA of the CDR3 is TGCAGCGTTGTTGGAGACAATGAGCAGTTCTTC. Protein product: CSVVGDNEQFF.

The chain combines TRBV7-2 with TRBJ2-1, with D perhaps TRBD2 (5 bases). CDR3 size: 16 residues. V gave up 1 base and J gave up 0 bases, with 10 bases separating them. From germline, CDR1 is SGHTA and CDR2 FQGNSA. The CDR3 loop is CASSLGSGISYNEQFF. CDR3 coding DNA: TGTGCCAGCAGCTTAGGAAGCGGAATCTCCTACAATGAGCAGTTCTTC.

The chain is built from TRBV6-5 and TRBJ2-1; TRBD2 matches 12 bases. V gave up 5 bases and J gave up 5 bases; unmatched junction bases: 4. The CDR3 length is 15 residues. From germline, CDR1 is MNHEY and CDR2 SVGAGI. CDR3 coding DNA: TGTGCCAGCAGTCATCTAGCGGGAGGGAACAATGAGCAGTTCTTC. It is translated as CASSHLAGGNNEQFF.

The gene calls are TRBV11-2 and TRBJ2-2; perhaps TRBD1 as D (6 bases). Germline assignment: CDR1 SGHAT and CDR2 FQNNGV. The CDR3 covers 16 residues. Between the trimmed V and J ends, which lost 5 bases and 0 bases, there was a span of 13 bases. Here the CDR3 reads CASSQGSGTNTGELFF. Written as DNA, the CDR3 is TGTGCCAGCAGCCAGGGGAGCGGAACGAACACCGGGGAGCTGTTTTTT.